The present T cell receptor (beta chain) was sequenced within a study of early T cells in non-severe SARS-CoV-2 infection. About the research overall: Sequencing targeted bulk RNA from unsorted whole blood, leaving chains unpaired. Study-level findings and limits: The matching step, a VDJdb search, favored anti-spike CD8 responses and missed private and CD4 specificities.

The CDR3 is 15 residues long. Germline V gives CDR1 SGHTA, CDR2 FQGNSA. V shed 5 bases and J shed 0 bases, with 10 bases lying between them. This clonotype was seen more than once but under ten times. Its antigen is currently unknown. TCRdb itself ran the 5' RACE reads through MiXCR, one entry per CDR3 protein. The profile covers about 49,000 distinct CDR3 sequences, with roughly 10% appearing a single time and about 8.9% taken by the ten largest. The V gene is TRBV7-2, the J gene TRBJ2-2; D ambiguous. Material for sequencing was whole blood. The clonotype originates from an adult who was a healthcare worker with PCR-confirmed SARS-CoV-2 infection or an uninfected control (not recorded which). In DNA form, the CDR3 reads TGTGCCAGCAGCCTACCAGAGTCGAACACCGGGGAGCTGTTTTTT. Translated: CASSLPESNTGELFF.